A selection of T cell receptor beta chains follows, all from one sample in a study of T cells after yellow fever vaccination. TCRdb re-derived calls from the 5' RACE reads in MiXCR, one entry per CDR3 protein. The sample shows about 220,000 distinct CDR3 sequences, 3% to 3.5% of them seen only once. This sample comprised CD4+ T cells sorted from PBMCs, obtained 10 days after the yellow fever booster vaccination. The receptors here all came from a man between 18 and 35 years old who received the YFV17D yellow fever vaccine. Each CDR3 is given with its conserved first and last residue. D genes are given only for firm matches. Clone size, where shown, is once, few, many, or a class for clones that have expanded.

CDR3: CASSLTGLDTEAFF
DNA: TGCGCCAGCAGCTTGACAGGGCTGGACACTGAAGCTTTCTTT
D: .
V: TRBV5-1
J: TRBJ1-1
size: many

CDR3: CASSPRQGITDTQYF
DNA: TGCGCCAGCAGCCCCAGACAGGGGATCACAGATACGCAGTATTTT
D: TRBD1
V: TRBV5-1
J: TRBJ2-3
size: few

CDR3: CSASDSGGPQETQYF
DNA: TGCAGTGCTAGCGATAGCGGGGGACCCCAAGAGACCCAGTACTTC
D: TRBD2
V: TRBV20-1
J: TRBJ2-5
size: .

CDR3: CASSLGPDDTQYF
DNA: TGTGCCAGCAGCCTCGGACCCGACGATACGCAGTATTTT
D: .
V: TRBV7-2
J: TRBJ2-3
size: .

CDR3: CSVREGWEYNEQFF
DNA: TGCAGCGTGCGGGAGGGTTGGGAATACAATGAGCAGTTCTTC
D: TRBD2
V: TRBV29-1
J: TRBJ2-1
size: .

CDR3: CASSLIGTEQYF
DNA: TGTGCCAGCAGCTTGATAGGAACCGAGCAGTACTTC
D: .
V: TRBV5-4
J: TRBJ2-7
size: many

CDR3: CASSSTEAGYQPQHF
DNA: TGTGCCAGCAGCTCAACTGAGGCGGGGTATCAGCCCCAGCATTTT
D: .
V: TRBV5-5
J: TRBJ1-5
size: few

CDR3: CASSKGERAGVLQETQYF
DNA: TGTGCCAGCAGTAAGGGGGAGCGCGCAGGGGTGCTCCAAGAGACCCAGTACTTC
D: .
V: TRBV6-6
J: TRBJ2-5
size: many

CDR3: CASSGAQQETQYF
DNA: TGTGCCAGCAGTGGAGCTCAACAAGAGACCCAGTACTTC
D: .
V: TRBV2
J: TRBJ2-5
size: .

CDR3: CASKITDTQYF
DNA: TGTGCCAGCAAGATCACAGATACGCAGTATTTT
D: .
V: TRBV2
J: TRBJ2-3
size: many

CDR3: CASSLHQGGTGELFF
DNA: TGCGCCAGCAGCTTGCACCAGGGTGGCACCGGGGAGCTGTTTTTT
D: .
V: TRBV5-1
J: TRBJ2-2
size: many

CDR3: CSARGSYGGSGFPSSYNEQFF
DNA: TGCAGTGCTAGAGGATCCTATGGAGGTAGCGGGTTCCCTAGCTCCTACAATGAGCAGTTCTTC
D: TRBD2
V: TRBV20-1
J: TRBJ2-1
size: .

CDR3: CASPYIEETQYF
DNA: TGCGCCAGCCCCTATATTGAAGAGACCCAGTACTTC
D: .
V: TRBV5-1
J: TRBJ2-5
size: many

CDR3: CASSEFGNGKAFF
DNA: TGTGCCAGCAGTGAATTCGGCAACGGTAAAGCTTTCTTT
D: .
V: TRBV6-1
J: TRBJ1-1
size: many

CDR3: CASRTGTGVTEAFF
DNA: TGTGCCAGCAGAACCGGGACAGGGGTTACTGAAGCTTTCTTT
D: TRBD1
V: TRBV6-6
J: TRBJ1-1
size: few

CDR3: CASSVGVGTDTQYF
DNA: TGTGCCAGCAGCGTAGGGGTGGGCACAGATACGCAGTATTTT
D: .
V: TRBV9
J: TRBJ2-3
size: many

CDR3: CSASDRQGASQETQYF
DNA: TGCAGTGCTAGCGATAGACAGGGGGCTTCCCAGGAGACCCAGTACTTC
D: TRBD1
V: TRBV20-1
J: TRBJ2-5
size: few

CDR3: CASSLDGYSNQPQHF
DNA: TGCGCCAGCAGCTTGGACGGGTATAGCAATCAGCCCCAGCATTTT
D: .
V: TRBV6-2/TRBV6-3
J: TRBJ1-5
size: many

CDR3: CASSFAPSETEAFF
DNA: TGCGCCAGCAGCTTCGCACCATCGGAGACTGAAGCTTTCTTT
D: .
V: TRBV5-1
J: TRBJ1-1
size: many

CDR3: CASSPLTSAASEQYF
DNA: TGCGCCAGCAGCCCCTTGACTAGCGCGGCGAGCGAGCAGTACTTC
D: TRBD2
V: TRBV4-1
J: TRBJ2-7
size: few

CDR3: CASSLGLPLDKLFF
DNA: TGTGCCAGCAGCTTAGGACTACCTCTTGACAAACTGTTTTTT
D: .
V: TRBV13
J: TRBJ1-4
size: few

CDR3: CASSDLSGGSLDTQYF
DNA: TGTGCCAGCAGCGATCTCTCCGGGGGCTCTCTCGATACGCAGTATTTT
D: .
V: TRBV5-5
J: TRBJ2-3
size: .

CDR3: CASSLVGVANYGYTF
DNA: TGTGCCAGCAGCCTAGTGGGGGTAGCTAACTATGGCTACACCTTC
D: .
V: TRBV7-8
J: TRBJ1-2
size: few

CDR3: CASKREWGGETQYF
DNA: TGTGCCAGTAAACGGGAATGGGGTGGAGAGACCCAGTACTTC
D: .
V: TRBV19
J: TRBJ2-5
size: few

CDR3: CASSMTGAGSQPQHF
DNA: TGTGCCAGCAGTATGACAGGGGCGGGCAGTCAGCCCCAGCATTTT
D: TRBD1
V: TRBV2
J: TRBJ1-5
size: .

CDR3: CASSPLHVGEKLFF
DNA: TGTGCCAGCAGCCCCCTACACGTCGGTGAAAAACTGTTTTTT
D: .
V: TRBV3-1
J: TRBJ1-4
size: many

CDR3: CASSPGAQDYEQYF
DNA: TGCGCCAGCAGCCCGGGGGCCCAGGACTACGAGCAGTACTTC
D: .
V: TRBV5-1
J: TRBJ2-7
size: few

CDR3: CASSLEGVGAFF
DNA: TGCGCCAGCAGCTTGGAGGGTGTCGGAGCTTTCTTT
D: .
V: TRBV5-1
J: TRBJ1-1
size: many

CDR3: CASSLGALSGNTIYF
DNA: TGTGCCAGCAGCTTGGGGGCCCTCTCTGGAAACACCATATATTTT
D: .
V: TRBV7-9
J: TRBJ1-3
size: .

CDR3: CASSLDKFGGLYNEQFF
DNA: TGTGCCAGCAGCTTAGATAAGTTCGGGGGGCTCTACAATGAGCAGTTCTTC
D: .
V: TRBV11-3
J: TRBJ2-1
size: few

CDR3: CASSLSWATQETQYF
DNA: TGTGCCAGCAGCTTGAGTTGGGCTACACAAGAGACCCAGTACTTC
D: .
V: TRBV11-2
J: TRBJ2-5
size: many

CDR3: CASSPFLSGQGMGNEQFF
DNA: TGTGCCAGCTCACCGTTCTTGTCGGGACAGGGTATGGGCAATGAGCAGTTCTTC
D: TRBD1
V: TRBV18
J: TRBJ2-1
size: many

CDR3: CAISENRELHEQYF
DNA: TGTGCCATCAGTGAGAACAGGGAGCTACACGAGCAGTACTTC
D: .
V: TRBV10-3
J: TRBJ2-7
size: few

CDR3: CASSFSAVNEKLFF
DNA: TGTGCCAGCAGCTTTTCGGCAGTTAATGAAAAACTGTTTTTT
D: .
V: TRBV7-6
J: TRBJ1-4
size: many

CDR3: CASARDAAYNEQFF
DNA: TGTGCCAGCGCCCGGGACGCCGCCTACAATGAGCAGTTCTTC
D: .
V: TRBV6-5
J: TRBJ2-1
size: .

CDR3: CASSANGISNQPQHF
DNA: TGTGCCAGCAGTGCCAACGGGATCTCTAATCAGCCCCAGCATTTT
D: .
V: TRBV6-4
J: TRBJ1-5
size: many

CDR3: CSASRRLADTQYF
DNA: TGCAGTGCCTCTCGAAGGCTCGCAGATACGCAGTATTTT
D: .
V: TRBV20-1
J: TRBJ2-3
size: few